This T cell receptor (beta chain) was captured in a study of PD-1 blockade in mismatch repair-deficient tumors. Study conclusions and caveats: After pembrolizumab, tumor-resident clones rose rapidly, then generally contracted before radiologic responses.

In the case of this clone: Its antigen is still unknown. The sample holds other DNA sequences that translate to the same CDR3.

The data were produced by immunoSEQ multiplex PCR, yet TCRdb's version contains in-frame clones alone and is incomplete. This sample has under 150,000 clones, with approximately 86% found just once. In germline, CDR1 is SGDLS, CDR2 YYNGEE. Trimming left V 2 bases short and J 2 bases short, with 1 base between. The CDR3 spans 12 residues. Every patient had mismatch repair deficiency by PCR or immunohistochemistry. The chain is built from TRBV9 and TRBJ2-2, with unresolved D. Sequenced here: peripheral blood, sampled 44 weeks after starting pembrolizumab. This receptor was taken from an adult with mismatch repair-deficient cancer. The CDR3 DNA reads TGTGCCAGCAGCGTTAACACCGGGGAGCTGTTTTTT. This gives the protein CASSVNTGELFF.